The clone carrying this TCR beta chain occurred a few times. Its antigen is as yet unknown. The junction differs from germline at one of its ends, possibly a read error. Genomic DNA was employed as the template in profiling TCR beta VDJ and CDR3. TCRdb redid the calling of the reads with MiXCR, one entry per CDR3 protein. The sample lists 75,000 to 90,000 distinct CDR3 sequences, over 35% seen once, with over 50% in the top ten. The data were obtained in a study of CD8+CD57+ T cells in acquired aplastic anemia. Study overall: DNA per sorted CD4+ or CD8+ sample ranged about 0.17 to 27.4 ug, averaging roughly 3.3 ug. The average read count for CD4+ cells in healthy donors was 9 million to 14 million.

Regarding the study as a whole: Found in both controls and patients were almost 30 CD8+ CDR3 sequences.

This CDR3 region has 14 residues. The rearrangement links TRBV12-3 or TRBV12-4 to TRBJ1-2; weak D call: TRBD1 (5 bases). Sequenced material: sorted CD4+, CD8+, or CD8+CD57+ T cells (not recorded which) from PBMCs. The receptor was isolated from a human donor in good health, serving as a control. In DNA, the CDR3 is TGTGTCAGCAGCCGGGGCTACAAGAACTATGGCTACACCTTC. It translates to CVSSRGYKNYGYTF.